The 8 T cell receptor beta chains below all came from one sample that was sequenced in a study of early T cells in non-severe SARS-CoV-2 infection. TCRdb called the 5' RACE reads again in MiXCR, with one record for every CDR3 protein. The sample has about 69,000 distinct CDR3 sequences, 10% to 15% seen once; the top ten hold 6% to 7%. The sequenced material came from whole blood. Receptors were obtained from an adult who was a healthcare worker with PCR-confirmed SARS-CoV-2 infection or an uninfected control (not recorded which).

In its sample, this clonotype was seen many times. The chain uses TRBV7-8 and TRBJ2-1; 14 bases match TRBD2. The CDR3 covers 16 residues. Losses at the gene ends were 5 bases for V and 4 bases for J; bases not matched to a gene: 4. Germline values: CDR1 SGHVS, CDR2 FQNEAQ. The CDR3 DNA reads TGTGCCAGCAGCCCCCGACTAGCGGGAGGGTACAATGAGCAGTTCTTC. It translates to CASSPRLAGGYNEQFF.

This clonotype has at least ten counts. The chain has TRBV4-2 and TRBJ2-7; TRBD2 matches 12 bases. V shed 4 bases, J shed 0 bases, and the junction held 1 base outside the gene matches. This CDR3 comprises 15 residues. Germline CDR1 and CDR2: LGHNA and YNFKEQ. DNA for the CDR3: TGTGCCAGCAGCCCGACTAGCGGGAGCTCCTACGAGCAGTACTTC. Protein product: CASSPTSGSSYEQYF.

This clonotype was counted many times. The J gene is TRBJ2-2, the V gene TRBV29-1; 8 positions match TRBD1. J was trimmed by 4 bases and V by 5 bases; bases with no gene match: 6. The CDR3 runs 14 residues. CDR1 and CDR2 from the germline V gene are SQVTM and ANQGSEA. In DNA form, the CDR3 reads TGCAGCGTTCGCGACAGGGGAGTCACCGGGGAGCTGTTTTTT. Protein product: CSVRDRGVTGELFF.

About this clonotype: A read error may explain this, as a much larger clone is one base away. In nucleotides, the CDR3 is TGTGCCTGGTCCCGGGGTCCGAACACTGAAGCTTTCTTT. Its translation is CAWSRGPNTEAFF. V gene TRBV30 combines with J gene TRBJ1-1; no firm D call. Germline CDR1 GTSNPN, CDR2 SVGIG (reference sequence). Trimming removed 5 bases from V and 1 base from J, with 11 bases in between. CDR3 length: 13 amino acids.

The J gene is TRBJ2-2, the V gene TRBV6-5; D gene ambiguous. Trimming stripped 4 bases from V and 2 bases from J, with 5 bases between. CDR1 and CDR2 (germline): MNHEY, SVGAGI. There are 13 residues in the CDR3. CDR3 nucleotide sequence: TGTGCCAGCAGTTCCTATAACACCGGGGAGCTGTTTTTT. This gives the protein CASSSYNTGELFF.

This clonotype has just a few counts. The CDR3 region is CSARPIGQGYTF. In DNA form, the CDR3 reads TGCAGTGCGAGGCCAATCGGGCAAGGCTACACCTTC. This chain connects TRBV20-1 to TRBJ1-2; D remains ambiguous. Between the trimmed V and J ends, which lost 6 bases and 8 bases, there was a span of 16 bases. Germline CDR1 is DFQATT and CDR2 is SNEGSKA (reference sequence). The CDR3 is 12 amino acids.

This clonotype was seen at least ten times. The chain recombines TRBV9 with TRBJ2-3; TRBD1 matches 7 bases. The ends lost 4 bases at V and 6 bases at J; junction bases unmatched: 8. This CDR3 is built from 14 residues. The V gene's germline CDR1 is SGDLS and CDR2 YYNGEE. CDR3: CASSPIGGGDTQYF. The CDR3 nucleotides read TGTGCCAGCAGCCCCATAGGGGGCGGCGATACGCAGTATTTT.

This clonotype was observed many times. The chain joins TRBV3-1 to TRBJ2-1, with D perhaps TRBD1 or TRBD2 (7 bases each). The CDR3 runs to 17 residues. V was cut by 2 bases and J by 2 bases, with 16 bases left in between. Germline loops: CDR1 LGHDT, CDR2 YNNKEL (reference sequence). The CDR3 loop is CASSQLGGGGPYNEQFF. The CDR3 bases are TGTGCCAGCAGCCAATTAGGGGGCGGGGGCCCCTACAATGAGCAGTTCTTC.